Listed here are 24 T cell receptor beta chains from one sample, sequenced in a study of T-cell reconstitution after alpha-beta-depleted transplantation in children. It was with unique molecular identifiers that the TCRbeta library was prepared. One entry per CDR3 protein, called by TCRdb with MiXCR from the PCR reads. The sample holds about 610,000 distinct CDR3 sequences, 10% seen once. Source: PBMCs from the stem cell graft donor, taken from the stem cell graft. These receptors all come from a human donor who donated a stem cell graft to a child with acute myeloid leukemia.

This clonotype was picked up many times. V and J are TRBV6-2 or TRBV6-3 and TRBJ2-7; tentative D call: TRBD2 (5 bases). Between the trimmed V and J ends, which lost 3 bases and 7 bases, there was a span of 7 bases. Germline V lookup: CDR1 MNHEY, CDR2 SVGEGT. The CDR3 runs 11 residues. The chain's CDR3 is CASSYSGEQYF. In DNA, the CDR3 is TGTGCCAGCAGTTATTCGGGGGAGCAGTACTTC.

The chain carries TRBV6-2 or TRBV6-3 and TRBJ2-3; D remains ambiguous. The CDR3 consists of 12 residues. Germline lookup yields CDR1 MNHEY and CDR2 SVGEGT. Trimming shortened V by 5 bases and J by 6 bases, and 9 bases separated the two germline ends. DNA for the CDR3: TGTGCCAGCAGTGACCGGCGGGATACGCAGTATTTT. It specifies CASSDRRDTQYF.

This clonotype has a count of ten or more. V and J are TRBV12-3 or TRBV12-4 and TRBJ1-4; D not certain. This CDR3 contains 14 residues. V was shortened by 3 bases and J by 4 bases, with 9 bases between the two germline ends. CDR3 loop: CASSFAGFNEKLFF. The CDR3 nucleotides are TGTGCCAGCAGTTTTGCTGGGTTTAATGAAAAACTGTTTTTT.

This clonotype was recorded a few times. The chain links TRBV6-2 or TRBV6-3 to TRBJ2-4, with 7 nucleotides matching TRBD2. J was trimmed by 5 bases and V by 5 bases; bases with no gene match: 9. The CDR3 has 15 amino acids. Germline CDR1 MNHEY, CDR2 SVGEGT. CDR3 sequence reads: CASSTRGLGQNIQYF. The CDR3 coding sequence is TGTGCCAGCAGTACTAGAGGACTAGGCCAAAACATTCAGTACTTC.

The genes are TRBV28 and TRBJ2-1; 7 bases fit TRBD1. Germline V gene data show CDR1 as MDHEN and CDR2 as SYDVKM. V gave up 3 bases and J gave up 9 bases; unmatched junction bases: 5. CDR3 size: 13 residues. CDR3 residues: CASSFLQGSEQFF. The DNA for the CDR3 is TGTGCCAGCAGTTTTTTACAGGGGAGTGAGCAGTTCTTC. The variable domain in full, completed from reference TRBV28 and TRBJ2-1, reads DVKVTQSSRYLVKRTGEKVFLECVQDMDHENMFWYRQDPGLGLRLIYFSYDVKMKEKGDIPEGYSVSREKKERFSLILESASTNQTSMYLCASSFLQGSEQFFGPGTRLTVL.

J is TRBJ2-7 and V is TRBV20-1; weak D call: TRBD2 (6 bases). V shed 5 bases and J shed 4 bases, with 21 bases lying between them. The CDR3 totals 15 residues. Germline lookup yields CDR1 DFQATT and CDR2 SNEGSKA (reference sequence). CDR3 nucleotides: TGCAGTGCTCCCCTCGGGAGCGGTAAAATTTACGAGCAGTACTTC. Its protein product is CSAPLGSGKIYEQYF.

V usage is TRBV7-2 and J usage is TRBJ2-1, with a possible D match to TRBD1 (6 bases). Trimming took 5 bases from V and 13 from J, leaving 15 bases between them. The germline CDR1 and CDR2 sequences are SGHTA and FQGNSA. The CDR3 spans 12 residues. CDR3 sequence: CASSLDRRAQFF. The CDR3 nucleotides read TGTGCCAGCAGCCTAGACAGGCGCGCTCAGTTCTTC.

CDR3 nucleotides: TGCAGTGCCGTTAGCGGGAAGTCCTACGAGCAGTACTTC. It encodes CSAVSGKSYEQYF. The J gene is TRBJ2-7, the V gene TRBV20-1, with TRBD2 matching over 8 bases. The CDR3 has 13 amino acids. Germline CDR1 reads DFQATT; CDR2 reads SNEGSKA (reference sequence). V shed 6 bases and J 1 base; nucleotides not matched to a gene: 5.

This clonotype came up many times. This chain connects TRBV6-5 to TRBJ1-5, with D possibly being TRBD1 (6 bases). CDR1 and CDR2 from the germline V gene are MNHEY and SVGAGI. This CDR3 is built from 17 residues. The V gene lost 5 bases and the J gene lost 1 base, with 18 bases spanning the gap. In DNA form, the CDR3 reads TGTGCCAGCAGTAGGGCTGGGGGGGCATTGAGCAATCAGCCCCAGCATTTT. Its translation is CASSRAGGALSNQPQHF.

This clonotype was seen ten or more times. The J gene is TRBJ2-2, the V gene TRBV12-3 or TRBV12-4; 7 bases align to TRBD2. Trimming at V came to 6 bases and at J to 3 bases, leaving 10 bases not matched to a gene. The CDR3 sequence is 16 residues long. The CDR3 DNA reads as TGTGCCAGCAGGCCTGCGGGAGTAGGGGACACCGGGGAGCTGTTTTTT. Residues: CASRPAGVGDTGELFF.

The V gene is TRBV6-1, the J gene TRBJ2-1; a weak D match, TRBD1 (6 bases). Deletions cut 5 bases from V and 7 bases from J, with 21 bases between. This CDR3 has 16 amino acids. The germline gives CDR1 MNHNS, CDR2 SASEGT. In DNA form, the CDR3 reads TGTGCCAGCAGTCCCTTAGGGGGAGCGAGGGAGAATGAGCAGTTCTTC. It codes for CASSPLGGARENEQFF.

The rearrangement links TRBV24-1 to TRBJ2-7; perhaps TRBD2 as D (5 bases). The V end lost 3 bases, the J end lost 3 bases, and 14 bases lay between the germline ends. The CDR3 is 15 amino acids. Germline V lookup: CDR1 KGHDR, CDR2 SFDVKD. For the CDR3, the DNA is TGTGCCACCAGTGATCCGGGGTCCACCGTCTACGAGCAGTACTTC. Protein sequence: CATSDPGSTVYEQYF.

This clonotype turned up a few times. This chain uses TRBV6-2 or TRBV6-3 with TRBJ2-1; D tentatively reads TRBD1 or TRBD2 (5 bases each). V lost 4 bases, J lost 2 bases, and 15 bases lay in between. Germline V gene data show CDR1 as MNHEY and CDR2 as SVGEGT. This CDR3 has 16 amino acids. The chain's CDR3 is CASSSPRGGTYNEQFF. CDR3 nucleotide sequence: TGTGCCAGCAGTTCCCCACGTGGGGGTACCTACAATGAGCAGTTCTTC.

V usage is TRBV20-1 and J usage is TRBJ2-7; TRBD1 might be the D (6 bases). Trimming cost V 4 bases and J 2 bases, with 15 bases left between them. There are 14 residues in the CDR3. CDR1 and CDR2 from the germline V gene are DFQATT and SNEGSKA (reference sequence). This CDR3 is CSANTGHLPYEQYF. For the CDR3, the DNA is TGCAGTGCTAACACGGGACATCTGCCCTACGAGCAGTACTTC.

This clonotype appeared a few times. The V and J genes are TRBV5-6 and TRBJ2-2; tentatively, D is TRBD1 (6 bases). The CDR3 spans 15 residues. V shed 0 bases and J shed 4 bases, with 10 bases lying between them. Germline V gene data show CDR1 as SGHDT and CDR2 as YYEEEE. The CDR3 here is CASSLVQGPTGELFF. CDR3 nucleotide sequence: TGTGCCAGCAGCTTGGTTCAGGGGCCCACCGGGGAGCTGTTTTTT.

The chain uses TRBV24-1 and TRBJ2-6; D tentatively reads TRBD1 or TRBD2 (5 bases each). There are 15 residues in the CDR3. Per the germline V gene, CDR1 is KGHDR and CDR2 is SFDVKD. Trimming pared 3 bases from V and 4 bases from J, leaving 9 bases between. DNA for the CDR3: TGTGCCACCAGTGATGTGGGGGTAGGGGCCAACGTCCTGACTTTC. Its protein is CATSDVGVGANVLTF.

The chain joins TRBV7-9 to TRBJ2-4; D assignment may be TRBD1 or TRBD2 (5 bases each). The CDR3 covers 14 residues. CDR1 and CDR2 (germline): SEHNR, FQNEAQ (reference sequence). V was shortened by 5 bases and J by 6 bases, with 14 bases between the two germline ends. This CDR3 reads CASSISQGANIQYF. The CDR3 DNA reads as TGTGCCAGCAGCATATCGCAGGGAGCAAACATTCAGTACTTC.

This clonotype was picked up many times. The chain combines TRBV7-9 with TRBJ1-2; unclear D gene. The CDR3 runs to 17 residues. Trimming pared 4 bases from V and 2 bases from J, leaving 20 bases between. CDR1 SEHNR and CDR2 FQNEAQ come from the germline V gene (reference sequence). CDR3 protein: CASSSQHGRVGNYGYTF. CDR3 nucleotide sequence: TGTGCCAGCAGCTCACAACACGGCCGGGTAGGGAACTATGGCTACACCTTC.

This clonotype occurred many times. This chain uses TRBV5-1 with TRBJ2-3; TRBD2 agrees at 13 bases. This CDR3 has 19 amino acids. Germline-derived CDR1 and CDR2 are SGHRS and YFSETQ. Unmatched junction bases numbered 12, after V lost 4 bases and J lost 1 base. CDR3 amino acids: CASSPSVGLAGRGTDTQYF. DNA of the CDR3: TGCGCCAGCAGCCCAAGCGTGGGACTAGCGGGACGTGGCACAGATACGCAGTATTTT.

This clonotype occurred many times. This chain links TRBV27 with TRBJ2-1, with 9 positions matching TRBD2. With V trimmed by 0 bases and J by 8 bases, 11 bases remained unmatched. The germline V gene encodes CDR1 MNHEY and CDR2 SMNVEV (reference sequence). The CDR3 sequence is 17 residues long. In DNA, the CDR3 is TGTGCCAGCAGTTTATCAGGGCCCAGCGGGAGGAGTGATGAGCAGTTCTTC. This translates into CASSLSGPSGRSDEQFF.

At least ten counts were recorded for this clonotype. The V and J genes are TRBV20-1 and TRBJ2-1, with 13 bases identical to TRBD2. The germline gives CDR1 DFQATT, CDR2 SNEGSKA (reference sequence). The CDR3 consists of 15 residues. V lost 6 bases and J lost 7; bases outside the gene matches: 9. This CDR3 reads CSAPHGLAGVNEQFF. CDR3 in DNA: TGCAGTGCCCCCCACGGACTAGCGGGAGTGAATGAGCAGTTCTTC.

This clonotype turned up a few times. CDR3 nucleotide sequence: TGTGCCAGCAGTCCTCCGGGACTAGGCTCGAATGAGCAGTTCTTC. Translated, it gives CASSPPGLGSNEQFF. The chain carries TRBV12-3 or TRBV12-4 and TRBJ2-1; 8 bases are a match to TRBD2. J lost 7 bases, V lost 5 bases, and 10 bases had no gene match. The CDR3 contains 15 residues.

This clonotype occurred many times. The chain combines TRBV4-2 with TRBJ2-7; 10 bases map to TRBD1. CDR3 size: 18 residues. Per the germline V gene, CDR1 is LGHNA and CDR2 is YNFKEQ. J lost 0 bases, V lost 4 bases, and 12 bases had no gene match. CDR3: CASSPRPGQGPHSYEQYF. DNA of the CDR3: TGTGCCAGCAGCCCTAGACCGGGACAGGGGCCCCACTCCTACGAGCAGTACTTC.

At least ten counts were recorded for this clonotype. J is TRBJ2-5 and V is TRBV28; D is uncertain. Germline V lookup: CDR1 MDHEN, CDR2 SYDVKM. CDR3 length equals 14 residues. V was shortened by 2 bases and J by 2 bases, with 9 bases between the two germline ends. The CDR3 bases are TGTGCCAGCAGTTTAAGCCAGATACAAGAGACCCAGTACTTC. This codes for CASSLSQIQETQYF.